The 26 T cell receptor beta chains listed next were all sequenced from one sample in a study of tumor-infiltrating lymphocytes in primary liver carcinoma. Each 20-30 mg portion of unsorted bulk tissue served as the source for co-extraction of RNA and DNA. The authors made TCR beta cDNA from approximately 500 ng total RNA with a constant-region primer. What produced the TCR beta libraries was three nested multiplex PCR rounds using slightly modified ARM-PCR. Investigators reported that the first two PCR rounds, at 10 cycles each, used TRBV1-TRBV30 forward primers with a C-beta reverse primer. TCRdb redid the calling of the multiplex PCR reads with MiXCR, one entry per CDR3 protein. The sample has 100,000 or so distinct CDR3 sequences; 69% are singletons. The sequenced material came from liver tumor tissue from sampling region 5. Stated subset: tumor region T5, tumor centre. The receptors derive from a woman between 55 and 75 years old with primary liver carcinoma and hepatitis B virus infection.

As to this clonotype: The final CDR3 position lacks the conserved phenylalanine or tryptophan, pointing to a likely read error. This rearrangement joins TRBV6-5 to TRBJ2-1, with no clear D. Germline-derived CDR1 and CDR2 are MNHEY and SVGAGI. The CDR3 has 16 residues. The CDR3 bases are TGTGCCAGCAGTTATCGGATTACCAGCTCCTACGATGAGCAGTTCCTC. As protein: CASSYRITSSYDEQFL.

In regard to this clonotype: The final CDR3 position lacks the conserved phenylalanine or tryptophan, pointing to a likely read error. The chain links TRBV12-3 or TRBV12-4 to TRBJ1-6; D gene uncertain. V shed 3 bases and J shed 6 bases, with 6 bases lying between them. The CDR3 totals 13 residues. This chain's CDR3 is CASSFRLNSPLHY. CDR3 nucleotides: TGTGCCAGCAGTTTTCGACTTAATTCACCCCTCCACTAT.

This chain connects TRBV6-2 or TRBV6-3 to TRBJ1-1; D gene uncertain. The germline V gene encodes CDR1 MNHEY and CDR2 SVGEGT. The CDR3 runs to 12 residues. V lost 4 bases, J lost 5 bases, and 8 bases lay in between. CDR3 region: CASSLMQTEAFF. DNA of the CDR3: TGTGCCAGCAGTTTAATGCAGACTGAAGCTTTCTTT.

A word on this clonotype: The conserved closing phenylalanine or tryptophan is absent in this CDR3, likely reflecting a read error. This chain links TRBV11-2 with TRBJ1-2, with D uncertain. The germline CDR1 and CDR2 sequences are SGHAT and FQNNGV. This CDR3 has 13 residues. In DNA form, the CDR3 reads TGTGCCAGTAGCTCGACCCATAACTATGGCTACACCCTC. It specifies CASSSTHNYGYTL.

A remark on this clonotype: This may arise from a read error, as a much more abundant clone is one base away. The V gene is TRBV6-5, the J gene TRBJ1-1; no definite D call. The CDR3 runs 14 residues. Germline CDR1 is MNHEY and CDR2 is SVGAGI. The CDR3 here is CASSPRLMNTEASF. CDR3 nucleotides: TGTGCCAGCAGCCCACGACTGATGAACACTGAAGCTTCCTTT.

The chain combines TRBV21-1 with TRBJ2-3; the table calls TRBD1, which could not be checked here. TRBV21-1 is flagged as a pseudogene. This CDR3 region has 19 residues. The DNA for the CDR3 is TGTGCCAGCAGCAAACTCCCGGGCGGGAGAGGAGACAGGACAGATACGCAGTATTTT. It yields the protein CASSKLPGGRGDRTDTQYF.

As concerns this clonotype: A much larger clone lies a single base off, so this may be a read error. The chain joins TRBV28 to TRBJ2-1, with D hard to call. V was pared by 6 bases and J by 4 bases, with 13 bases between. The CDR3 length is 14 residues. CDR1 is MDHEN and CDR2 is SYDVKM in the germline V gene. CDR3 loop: CASRTTDYYNEQFF. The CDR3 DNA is TGTGCCAGCAGGACGACTGATTATTACAATGAGCAGTTCTTC.

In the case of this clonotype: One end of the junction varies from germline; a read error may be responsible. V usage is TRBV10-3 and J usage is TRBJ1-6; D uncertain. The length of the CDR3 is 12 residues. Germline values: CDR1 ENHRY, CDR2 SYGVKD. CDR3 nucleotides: TGTACCATCAGTGAGGATAATCCACCCCTCCACTTT. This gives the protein CTISEDNPPLHF.

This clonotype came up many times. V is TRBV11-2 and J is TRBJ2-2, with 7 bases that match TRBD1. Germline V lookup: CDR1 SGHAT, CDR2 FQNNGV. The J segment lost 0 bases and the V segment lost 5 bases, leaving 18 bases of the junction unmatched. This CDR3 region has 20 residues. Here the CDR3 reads CASSRLLGGRTGPNTGELFF. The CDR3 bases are TGTGCCAGCAGCCGCTTACTAGGGGGTAGGACAGGCCCGAACACCGGGGAGCTGTTTTTT.

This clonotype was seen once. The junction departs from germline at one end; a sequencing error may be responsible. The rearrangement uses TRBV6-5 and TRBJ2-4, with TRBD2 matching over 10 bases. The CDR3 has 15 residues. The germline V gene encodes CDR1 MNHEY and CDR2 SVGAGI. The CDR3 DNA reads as TGTGCCAGTAGTTACCTAGCGGGAGACAGGAACATTCAGTACTTC. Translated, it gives CASSYLAGDRNIQYF.

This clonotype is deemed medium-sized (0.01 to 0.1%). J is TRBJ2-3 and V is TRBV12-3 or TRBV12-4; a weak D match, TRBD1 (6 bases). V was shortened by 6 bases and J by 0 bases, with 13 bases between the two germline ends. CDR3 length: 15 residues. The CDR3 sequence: CASSRGQISTDTQYF. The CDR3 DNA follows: TGTGCCAGCAGCCGCGGACAGATTAGCACAGATACGCAGTATTTT.

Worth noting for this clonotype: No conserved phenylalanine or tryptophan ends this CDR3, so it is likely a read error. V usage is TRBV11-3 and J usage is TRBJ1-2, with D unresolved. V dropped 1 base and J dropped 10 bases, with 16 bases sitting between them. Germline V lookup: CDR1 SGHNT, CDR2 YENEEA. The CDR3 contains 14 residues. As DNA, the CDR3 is TGTGCCAGCAGCTTAGCGACTGTTCCTGATGACTACACCATC. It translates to CASSLATVPDDYTI.

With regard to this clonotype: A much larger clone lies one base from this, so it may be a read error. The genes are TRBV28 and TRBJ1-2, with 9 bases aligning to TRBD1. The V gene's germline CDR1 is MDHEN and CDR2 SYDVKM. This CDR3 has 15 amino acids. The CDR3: CVSSFRQGGNYGYTF. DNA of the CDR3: TGTGTCAGCAGTTTCCGACAGGGGGGAAACTATGGCTACACCTTC.

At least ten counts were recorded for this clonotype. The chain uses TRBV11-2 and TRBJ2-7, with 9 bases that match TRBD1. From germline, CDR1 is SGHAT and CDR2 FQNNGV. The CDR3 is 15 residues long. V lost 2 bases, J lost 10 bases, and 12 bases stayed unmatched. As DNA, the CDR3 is TGTGCCAGCAGCTTACGATGGACAGGGGAAAACGTACAGTACTTC. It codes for CASSLRWTGENVQYF. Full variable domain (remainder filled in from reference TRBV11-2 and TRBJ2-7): EAGVAQSPRYKIIEKRQSVAFWCNPISGHATLYWYQQILGQGPKLLIQFQNNGVVDDSQLPKDRFSAERLKGVDSTLKIQPAKLEDSAVYLCASSLRWTGENVQYFGPGTRLTVT.

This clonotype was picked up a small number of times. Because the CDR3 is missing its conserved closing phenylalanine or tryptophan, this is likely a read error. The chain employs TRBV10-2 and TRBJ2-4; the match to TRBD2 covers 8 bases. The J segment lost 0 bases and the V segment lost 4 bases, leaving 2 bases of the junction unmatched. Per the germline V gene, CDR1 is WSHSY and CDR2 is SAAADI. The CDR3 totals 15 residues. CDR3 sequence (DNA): TGCGCCAGCAGTGTACTAGCGGTAGCCAAAAACATTCAGTACCTC. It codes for CASSVLAVAKNIQYL.

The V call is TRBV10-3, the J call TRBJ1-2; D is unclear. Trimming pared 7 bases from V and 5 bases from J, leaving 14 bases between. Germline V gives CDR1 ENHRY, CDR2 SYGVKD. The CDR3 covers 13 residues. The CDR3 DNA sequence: TGTGCCATCACCTTTTCGACGGGATATGGCTACACCTTC. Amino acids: CAITFSTGYGYTF.

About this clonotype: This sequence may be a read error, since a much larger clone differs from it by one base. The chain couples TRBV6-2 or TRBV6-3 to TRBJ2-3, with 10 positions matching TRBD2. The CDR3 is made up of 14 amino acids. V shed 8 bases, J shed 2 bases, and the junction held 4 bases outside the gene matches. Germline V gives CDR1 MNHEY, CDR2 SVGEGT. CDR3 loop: CASQAGGATDTQYF. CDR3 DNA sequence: TGTGCCAGCCAAGCGGGAGGGGCCACAGATACGCAGTATTTT.

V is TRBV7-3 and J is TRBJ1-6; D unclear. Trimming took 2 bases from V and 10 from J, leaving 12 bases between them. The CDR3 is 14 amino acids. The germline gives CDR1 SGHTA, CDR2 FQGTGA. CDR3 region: CASSLRGSQSPLHF. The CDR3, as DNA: TGTGCCAGCAGCTTACGAGGCAGTCAATCACCCCTCCACTTT.

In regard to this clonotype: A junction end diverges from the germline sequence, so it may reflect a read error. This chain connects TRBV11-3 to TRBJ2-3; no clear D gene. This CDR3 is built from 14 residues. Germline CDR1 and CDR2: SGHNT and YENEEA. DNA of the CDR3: TGTGCCAACAGCTTCAAGAGTAGCACAGATACGCAGTATTTT. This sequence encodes CANSFKSSTDTQYF.

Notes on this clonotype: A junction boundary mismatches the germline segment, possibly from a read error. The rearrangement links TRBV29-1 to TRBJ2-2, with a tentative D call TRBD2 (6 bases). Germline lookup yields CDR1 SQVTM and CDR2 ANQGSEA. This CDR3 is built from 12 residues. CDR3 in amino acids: CSVYAGTGELYF. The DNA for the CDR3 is TGCAGCGTTTATGCGGGGACCGGGGAGCTGTATTTT.

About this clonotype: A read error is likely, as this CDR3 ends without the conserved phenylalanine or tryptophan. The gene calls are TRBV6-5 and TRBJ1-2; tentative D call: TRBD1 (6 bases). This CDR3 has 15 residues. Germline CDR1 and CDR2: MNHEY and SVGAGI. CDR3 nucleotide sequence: TGTACCAGCAGTTTCGGACAGATTGGGGACTATGGCTACACCATC. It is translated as CTSSFGQIGDYGYTI.

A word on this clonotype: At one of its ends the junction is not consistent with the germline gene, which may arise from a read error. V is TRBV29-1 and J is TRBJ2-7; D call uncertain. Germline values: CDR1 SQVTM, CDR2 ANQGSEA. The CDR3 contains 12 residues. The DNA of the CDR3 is TGCAGTGTTGAAGAAAAGGGTCGCGAGAAGTACTTC. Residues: CSVEEKGREKYF.

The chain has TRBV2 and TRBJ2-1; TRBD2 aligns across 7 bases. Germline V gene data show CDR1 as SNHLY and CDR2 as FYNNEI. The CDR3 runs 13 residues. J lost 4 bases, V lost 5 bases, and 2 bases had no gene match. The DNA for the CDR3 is TGTGCCAGCAGTTGGGAGGGTTACAATGAGCAGTTCTTC. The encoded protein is CASSWEGYNEQFF. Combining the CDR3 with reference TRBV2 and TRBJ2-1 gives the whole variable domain EPEVTQTPSHQVTQMGQEVILRCVPISNHLYFYWYRQILGQKVEFLVSFYNNEISEKSEIFDDQFSVERPDGSNFTLKIRSTKLEDSAMYFCASSWEGYNEQFFGPGTRLTVL.

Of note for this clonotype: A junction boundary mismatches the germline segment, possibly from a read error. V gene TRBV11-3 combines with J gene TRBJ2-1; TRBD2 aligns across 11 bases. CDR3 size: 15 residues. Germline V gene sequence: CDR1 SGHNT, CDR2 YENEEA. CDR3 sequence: CASTAELAGANEQLF. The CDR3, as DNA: TGTGCCAGCACCGCGGAACTAGCGGGAGCGAATGAGCAGTTGTTC.

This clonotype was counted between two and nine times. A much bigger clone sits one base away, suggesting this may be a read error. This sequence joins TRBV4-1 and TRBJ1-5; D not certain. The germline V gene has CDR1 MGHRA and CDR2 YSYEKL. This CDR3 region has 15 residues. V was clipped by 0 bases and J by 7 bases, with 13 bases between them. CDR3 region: CASSQDDMASQPQHF. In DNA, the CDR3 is TGCGCCAGCAGCCAAGATGACATGGCGAGCCAGCCCCAGCATTTT.

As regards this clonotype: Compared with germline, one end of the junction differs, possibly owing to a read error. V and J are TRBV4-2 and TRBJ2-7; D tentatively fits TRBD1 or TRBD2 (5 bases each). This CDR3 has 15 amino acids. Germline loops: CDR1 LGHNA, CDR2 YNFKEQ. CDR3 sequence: CASSQGGPGSYEQYF. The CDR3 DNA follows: TGTGCCAGCAGCCAAGGGGGACCCGGCTCCTACGAGCAGTATTTC.